The clone carrying this T cell receptor beta chain appeared many times. First-strand cDNA used TRAV- and TRBV-specific primers, covering alpha and beta chains. TCRs underwent about 22 PCR cycles of amplification with a constant-region primer and V-primer adapter. TCRdb itself ran the reads through MiXCR, one entry per CDR3 protein. The sample holds tens of thousands of distinct CDR3 sequences, 15% to 20% seen once. J gave up 2 bases and V 6 bases, and 6 bases lay outside the gene matches. There are 15 residues in the CDR3. Germline V lookup: CDR1 MNHEY, CDR2 SVGEGT. This sample stems from a study of low-dose radiotherapy and immunotherapy resistance in tumors. Looking at the study overall: Radiation delivery to Cohort 1 consisted of 0.5 Gy per fraction every 2 weeks, summing to 6.5 Gy. Daily oral aspirin at 300 mg began on cycle 1 day 1 and lasted four cycles.

Time point in this sample: after trial treatment. The treatment was: LDRT plus nivolumab, ipilimumab, low-dose cyclophosphamide and aspirin (RACIN trial). Nivolumab, ipilimumab, aspirin, low-dose cyclophosphamide and low-dose radiotherapy were all administered to the donors. This clonotype was sampled from a male donor with prostate cancer. The chain employs TRBV6-2 or TRBV6-3 and TRBJ1-3; TRBD1 matches 8 bases. Material: PBMCs, obtained after low-dose radiotherapy plus immunotherapy. CDR3 amino acids: CASRQDRAAGNTIYF. Here the CDR3 DNA reads TGTGCCAGCAGACAGGACAGGGCGGCTGGAAACACCATATATTTT.